This is a list of T cell receptor beta chains from one sample in a study of human T cells and chemical hapten exposure. TCRdb itself ran the RACE reads through MiXCR, one entry per CDR3 protein. Here the sample spans about 14,000 distinct CDR3 sequences, 15% to 20% being singletons. Sequenced here: whole blood, sampled in connection with sensitization to the hapten diphenylcyclopropenone (DPC). The receptors originated from a woman aged 30 to 39 with alopecia areata. Some clones in this sample may be carry-over from other donors' samples. The CDR3 runs from the conserved cysteine through the conserved F or W. A D gene is named only where the DNA matches it firmly. Some rows mark clone size as missing; the rest say once, few, many or name a class of expanded clone.

d_gene: TRBD2
abundance: few
j_gene: TRBJ2-1
v_gene: TRBV12-3/TRBV12-4
CDR3aa: CASSFGSGRANEQFF

d_gene: -
abundance: many
j_gene: TRBJ2-3
v_gene: TRBV9
CDR3aa: CASSVGDTQYF

d_gene: TRBD2
abundance: medium-sized
j_gene: TRBJ2-1
v_gene: TRBV5-1
CDR3aa: CASSLIFGGGAAYNEQFF

d_gene: TRBD2
abundance: -
j_gene: TRBJ2-3
v_gene: TRBV30
CDR3aa: CAWSATGTSGRDGADTQYF

d_gene: -
abundance: few
j_gene: TRBJ2-5
v_gene: TRBV5-6
CDR3aa: CASSFTSGKTQYF

d_gene: -
abundance: few
j_gene: TRBJ2-3
v_gene: TRBV4-2
CDR3aa: CASSPRFGGVNTDTQYF

d_gene: TRBD1
abundance: few
j_gene: TRBJ2-1
v_gene: TRBV24-1
CDR3aa: CATSDSGQGKESEQFF

d_gene: TRBD1
abundance: -
j_gene: TRBJ2-5
v_gene: TRBV4-1
CDR3aa: CASSQVGTGGETQYF

d_gene: -
abundance: medium-sized
j_gene: TRBJ1-6
v_gene: TRBV20-1
CDR3aa: CSASPLSKGDNSPLHF

d_gene: -
abundance: medium-sized
j_gene: TRBJ1-5
v_gene: TRBV20-1
CDR3aa: CSAKASGQPQHF

d_gene: TRBD2
abundance: many
j_gene: TRBJ2-3
v_gene: TRBV12-3/TRBV12-4
CDR3aa: CASSFLAGSADTQYF

d_gene: TRBD2
abundance: -
j_gene: TRBJ2-4
v_gene: TRBV20-1
CDR3aa: CSAATGGQAKNIQYF

d_gene: -
abundance: medium-sized
j_gene: TRBJ1-4
v_gene: TRBV29-1
CDR3aa: CSVGQFEKLFF

d_gene: TRBD1
abundance: medium-sized
j_gene: TRBJ1-2
v_gene: TRBV12-3/TRBV12-4
CDR3aa: CASSERQGRGGYTF

d_gene: -
abundance: medium-sized
j_gene: TRBJ2-2
v_gene: TRBV9
CDR3aa: CASSPHTGELFF

d_gene: -
abundance: few
j_gene: TRBJ2-4
v_gene: TRBV9
CDR3aa: CASSVEPGEWSIQYF

d_gene: TRBD2
abundance: many
j_gene: TRBJ2-3
v_gene: TRBV29-1
CDR3aa: CSVASGRATDTQYF

d_gene: TRBD2
abundance: many
j_gene: TRBJ2-1
v_gene: TRBV9
CDR3aa: CASSVRAGALNEQFF

d_gene: TRBD1
abundance: many
j_gene: TRBJ1-2
v_gene: TRBV20-1
CDR3aa: CSARPTGDYGYTF

d_gene: -
abundance: -
j_gene: TRBJ2-7
v_gene: TRBV4-3
CDR3aa: CASSQDLRWDSLNEQYF

d_gene: -
abundance: -
j_gene: TRBJ2-4
v_gene: TRBV2
CDR3aa: CASMDDGNIQYF

d_gene: -
abundance: few
j_gene: TRBJ2-1
v_gene: TRBV29-1
CDR3aa: CSGGTGNEQFF

d_gene: TRBD2
abundance: many
j_gene: TRBJ2-1
v_gene: TRBV2
CDR3aa: CASSDVLAGVIYEQFF

d_gene: -
abundance: few
j_gene: TRBJ1-2
v_gene: TRBV7-9
CDR3aa: CASSLEVAASYGYTF

d_gene: -
abundance: many
j_gene: TRBJ1-6
v_gene: TRBV20-1
CDR3aa: CSAFHTGHFIDNSPLHF

d_gene: -
abundance: -
j_gene: TRBJ1-5
v_gene: TRBV5-1
CDR3aa: CASSLVGDSNQPQHF

d_gene: -
abundance: medium-sized
j_gene: TRBJ1-4
v_gene: TRBV14
CDR3aa: CASSLTGIANEKLFF

d_gene: -
abundance: few
j_gene: TRBJ2-2
v_gene: TRBV20-1
CDR3aa: CSARDYLGSGELFF

d_gene: -
abundance: medium-sized
j_gene: TRBJ2-2
v_gene: TRBV24-1
CDR3aa: CATSDLGGPDTGELFF

d_gene: -
abundance: many
j_gene: TRBJ1-4
v_gene: TRBV7-8
CDR3aa: CASSFSPTTSTEKLFF

d_gene: -
abundance: medium-sized
j_gene: TRBJ2-3
v_gene: TRBV12-3/TRBV12-4
CDR3aa: CASTTDRSTDTQYF

d_gene: TRBD2
abundance: many
j_gene: TRBJ2-4
v_gene: TRBV20-1
CDR3aa: CSARVVAGGHIQYF

d_gene: TRBD2
abundance: many
j_gene: TRBJ2-1
v_gene: TRBV5-1
CDR3aa: CASSLGTRNSYNEQFF

d_gene: TRBD1
abundance: many
j_gene: TRBJ1-1
v_gene: TRBV5-4
CDR3aa: CASSLGLRTGATEAFF

d_gene: -
abundance: few
j_gene: TRBJ2-1
v_gene: TRBV12-3/TRBV12-4
CDR3aa: CASSLTGAEQFF